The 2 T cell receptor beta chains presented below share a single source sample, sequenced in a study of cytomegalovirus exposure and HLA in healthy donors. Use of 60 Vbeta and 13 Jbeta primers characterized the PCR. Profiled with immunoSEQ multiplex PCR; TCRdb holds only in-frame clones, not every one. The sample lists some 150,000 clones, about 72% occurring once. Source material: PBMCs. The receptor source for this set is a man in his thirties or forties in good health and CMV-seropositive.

CDR3 loop: CASSEGTDHNSPLHF. CDR3 coding DNA: TGTGCCAGCAGCGAAGGGACTGATCATAATTCACCCCTCCACTTT. The chain has TRBV7-9 and TRBJ1-6, with D tentatively TRBD1 (5 bases). The V and J ends lost 5 bases and 5 bases respectively, with 13 bases between them. Germline values: CDR1 SEHNR, CDR2 FQNEAQ (reference sequence). CDR3 length: 15 residues.

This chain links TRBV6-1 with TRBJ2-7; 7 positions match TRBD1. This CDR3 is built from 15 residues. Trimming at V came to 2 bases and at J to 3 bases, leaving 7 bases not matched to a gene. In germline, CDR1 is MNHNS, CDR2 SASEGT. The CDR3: CASSEKTGRNYEQYF. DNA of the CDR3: TGTGCCAGCAGTGAAAAGACAGGGAGAAACTACGAGCAGTACTTC.